The sequence of this TCR beta chain was determined in a study of Graves' ophthalmopathy and Graves' hyperthyroidism. Across the study: Sampling took place at initial diagnosis, with peripheral blood obtained before any treatment. Study-wide points: Most thyroid-expanded clonotypes exceeding 0.001 frequency were also found in blood.

The junction had 7 bases not matched to a gene; V was cut back by 7 bases and J by 5 bases. The CDR3 is made up of 15 amino acids. Per the germline V gene, CDR1 is SEHNR and CDR2 is FQNEAQ (reference sequence). This clonotype showed up many times. The antigen is undetermined. The authors amplified TCR beta CDR3 regions, and they did so from RNA transcripts for repertoire sequencing. HTBI primers were employed in first-round RT-PCR, then a second-round multiplex PCR followed. TCRdb re-called the multiplex PCR reads through MiXCR, storing one row per CDR3 protein. The repertoire holds 600,000 to 950,000 distinct CDR3 sequences, with 35% to 50% as singletons. CAS ≥3, NOSPECS ≥4, moderate-to-severe activity and duration under 3 months marked donors with ophthalmopathy. About 10 ml of fresh blood yielded the PBMCs by density gradient.

Sequenced material: peripheral blood. V gene TRBV7-9 combines with J gene TRBJ1-6; 8 nucleotides line up with TRBD1. The source of this sequence is an adult man with Graves' ophthalmopathy. CDR3 in amino acids: CASTTKGQDNSPLHF. The CDR3 nucleotides are TGTGCCAGCACTACTAAGGGACAGGATAATTCACCCCTCCACTTT.